These T cell receptor beta chains were read from a single sample in a study of T cells after posttransplantation cyclophosphamide. The protocol was immunoSEQ multiplex PCR, while the TCRdb copy is restricted to in-frame clones and leaves out a portion. The table lists 32,000 or so clones, 85% to 90% of them singletons. The sequenced material came from PBMCs. The receptors derive from a woman between 40 and 55 years old with a blood cancer, CMV-positive, and with a related stem cell donor. The CDR3 runs from the conserved cysteine through the conserved F or W. Each record gives: clone size, V gene, D gene, J gene, CDR3 protein, CDR3 DNA. A D gene is named only where the DNA matches it firmly. Some rows have no size entry. The others give once, few or many, or a class for an expanded clone.

-,TRBV29-1,TRBD1,TRBJ2-2,CSVEDTAGGTNTGELFF,TGCAGCGTTGAAGATACGGCAGGGGGTACGAACACCGGGGAGCTGTTTTTT
-,TRBV6-5,-,TRBJ2-2,CASSYQNTGELFF,TGTGCCAGCAGTTACCAAAACACCGGGGAGCTGTTTTTT
-,TRBV5-6,TRBD1,TRBJ1-5,CASSLARQGSNQPQHF,TGTGCCAGCAGCTTGGCCAGACAGGGGAGCAATCAGCCCCAGCATTTT
-,TRBV7-9,TRBD1,TRBJ1-2,CASSLGDSTNYGYTF,TGTGCCAGCAGCTTGGGGGACAGCACTAACTATGGCTACACCTTC
-,TRBV5-4,TRBD2,TRBJ2-5,CASSLGQAGSQETQYF,TGTGCCAGCAGCTTGGGCCAAGCGGGGAGTCAAGAGACCCAGTACTTC
once,TRBV28,-,TRBJ2-7,CASSFGRGSYEQYF,TGTGCCAGCAGTTTCGGGCGGGGTTCCTACGAGCAGTACTTC
-,TRBV21-1,-,TRBJ1-3,CASRKLRTGEPSGNTIYF,TGTGCCAGCAGAAAACTTCGGACAGGGGAACCCTCTGGAAACACCATATATTTT
once,TRBV2,TRBD2,TRBJ2-5,CASSAPGGYQETQYF,TGTGCCAGCAGTGCCCCGGGGGGGTACCAAGAGACCCAGTACTTC
-,TRBV4-1,-,TRBJ1-2,CASSPGLVSNYGYTF,TGCGCCAGCAGCCCGGGTCTGGTCTCTAACTATGGCTACACCTTC
once,TRBV7-9,-,TRBJ1-2,CASSLGLGARAYYGYTF,TGTGCCAGCAGCTTAGGGCTGGGGGCGCGAGCATACTATGGCTACACCTTC
-,TRBV7-9,-,TRBJ1-1,CASSPIDTEAFF,TGTGCCAGCAGCCCCATAGACACTGAAGCTTTCTTT
-,TRBV4-3,-,TRBJ2-7,CASSQVVGPDHYEQYF,TGCGCCAGCAGCCAAGTGGTGGGGCCTGATCACTACGAGCAGTACTTC
-,TRBV6-5,-,TRBJ1-5,CASRRDIDQPQHF,TGTGCCAGCCGCCGGGACATAGATCAGCCCCAGCATTTT
-,TRBV28,-,TRBJ1-2,CASSLEQGPTIYDGYTF,TGTGCCAGCAGTTTGGAACAGGGCCCCACTATTTACGATGGCTACACCTTC
-,TRBV20-1,-,TRBJ2-5,CSAMAQETQYF,TGCAGTGCTATGGCCCAAGAGACCCAGTACTTC
-,TRBV7-6,-,TRBJ1-3,CASSSQRSSGNTIYF,TGTGCCAGCAGCTCCCAACGGAGCTCTGGAAACACCATATATTTT
-,TRBV7-2,TRBD2,TRBJ2-1,CASSLATSNSGGAGYNEQFF,TGTGCCAGCAGCTTAGCCACGTCCAATAGCGGGGGGGCAGGGTACAATGAGCAGTTCTTC
-,TRBV28,-,TRBJ2-7,CASSLAGGLSYEQYF,TGTGCCAGCAGTTTGGCCGGCGGCCTCTCCTACGAGCAGTACTTC
-,TRBV6-1,TRBD1,TRBJ1-6,CAGEETGGSGSPLHF,TGTGCCGGAGAAGAGACAGGGGGCTCTGGTTCACCCCTCCACTTT
-,TRBV5-1,TRBD1,TRBJ1-2,CASNPTGPNYGYTF,TGCGCCAGCAACCCGACAGGGCCCAACTATGGCTACACCTTC
-,TRBV6-4,TRBD1,TRBJ1-1,CASRPQGALGTEAFF,TGTGCCAGCAGACCGCAGGGGGCGCTGGGCACTGAAGCTTTCTTT
-,TRBV18,TRBD1,TRBJ1-5,CASSSGTGKVDQPQHF,TGTGCCAGCTCGTCCGGGACAGGAAAAGTGGATCAGCCCCAGCATTTT